This TCR beta chain emerged from a study of spatial heterogeneity in lung cancer. The junction had 6 bases not matched to a gene; V was cut back by 5 bases and J by 7 bases. CDR3 length: 13 amino acids. The time point is: sample taken at primary tumor resection. Whole RNA, isolated from tumor, nontumor lung or frozen PBMC, was sequenced without prior sorting. MiXCR, applied by TCRdb to the 5' RACE reads, yields one record per CDR3 protein. The sample lists nearly 50,000 distinct CDR3 sequences; approximately 7.6% were seen once. This chain joins TRBV12-3 or TRBV12-4 and TRBJ1-2; 8 bases line up with TRBD1. The sequences come from PBMCs, collected at surgery. This clonotype was sampled from a female donor with early-stage non-small cell lung cancer. The chain's CDR3 is CASSTTDRGGYTF. The CDR3 coding sequence is TGTGCCAGCAGTACTACCGACAGGGGTGGCTACACCTTC.